A selection of T cell receptor beta chains follows, all from one sample in a study of blood T cell repertoires in COVID-19. Method: immunoSEQ multiplex PCR; TCRdb's copy keeps in-frame clones and lacks some. This table has about 73,000 clones, around 80% appearing once. The sequenced material came from peripheral blood. These receptors came from a man older than 75 with active or convalescent COVID-19. The CDR3 runs from the conserved cysteine through the conserved F or W. The D gene is left open where the match is weak. The size field is filled for only some rows; it gives once, few, many or a size class.

CASSFRQGRIQNTEAFF	TGTGCCAGCAGTTTTCGGCAGGGGCGAATACAGAACACTGAAGCTTTCTTT	-	TRBJ1-1	TRBV28	-
CASGLVQGGTQYF	TGTGCTAGTGGTTTGGTACAAGGGGGGACCCAGTACTTC	-	TRBJ2-5	TRBV12-5	-
CASRMDRGGGRNIQYF	TGTGCCAGCAGAATGGACAGGGGAGGTGGTAGAAACATTCAGTACTTC	TRBD1	TRBJ2-4	TRBV2	-
CTSSQDWTKGNSPLHF	TGCACCAGCAGCCAAGATTGGACTAAAGGTAATTCACCCCTCCACTTT	-	TRBJ1-6	TRBV1	-
CASSQLAGATDTQYF	TGCGCCAGCAGCCAATTAGCGGGAGCCACAGATACGCAGTATTTT	TRBD2	TRBJ2-3	TRBV4-3	-
CASSQVTWETQYF	TGCGCCAGCAGTCAAGTGACTTGGGAGACCCAGTACTTC	-	TRBJ2-5	TRBV4-1	-
CASSGPGWDEKLFF	TGTGCCAGCAGCGGTCCAGGGTGGGATGAAAAACTGTTTTTT	-	TRBJ1-4	TRBV5-6	-
CASSLGRGTGGSYNEQFF	TGTGCCAGCAGCTTAGGTAGGGGGACAGGGGGCTCCTACAATGAGCAGTTCTTC	TRBD1	TRBJ2-1	TRBV11-2	once
CATSRDHLGLPNEKLFF	TGTGCCACCAGCAGAGATCATCTGGGCCTACCGAATGAAAAACTGTTTTTT	-	TRBJ1-4	TRBV15	-
CASSLQGGFAEAFF	TGTGCCAGCAGCTTACAAGGGGGATTCGCTGAAGCTTTCTTT	-	TRBJ1-1	TRBV5-5	-
CASRYAQGKDNQPQHF	TGTGCCAGCAGATACGCACAGGGCAAAGACAATCAGCCCCAGCATTTT	-	TRBJ1-5	TRBV28	once
CASSVGTAGHQYF	TGTGCCAGCAGCGTAGGTACGGCAGGGCATCAGTACTTC	-	TRBJ2-7	TRBV9	-
CASSLPALNTEAFF	TGTGCCAGCAGCTTACCCGCGTTGAACACTGAAGCTTTCTTT	-	TRBJ1-1	TRBV7-2	-
CASSLAGTTNEKLFF	TGCGCCAGCAGCTTGGCCGGGACAACTAATGAAAAACTGTTTTTT	-	TRBJ1-4	TRBV5-1	-
CASSLAASGQFF	TGTGCCAGCAGTTTAGCGGCTAGCGGCCAGTTCTTC	TRBD2	TRBJ2-1	TRBV12-3/TRBV12-4	once
CASSHRTRVTDTQYF	TGTGCCAGCAGTCACCGGACGAGGGTCACAGATACGCAGTATTTT	-	TRBJ2-3	TRBV13	-
CASRSNYGYTF	TGTGCCAGCAGGAGTAACTATGGCTACACCTTC	-	TRBJ1-2	TRBV27	-
CASSPVEYQETQYF	TGTGCCAGCAGCCCCGTGGAGTACCAAGAGACCCAGTACTTC	-	TRBJ2-5	TRBV7-8	-
CASSRGQINTGELFF	TGTGCCAGCAGTCGGGGACAGATCAACACCGGGGAGCTGTTTTTT	TRBD1	TRBJ2-2	TRBV6-5	-
CASSRNRGSSYEQYF	TGTGCCAGCAGCCGAAACAGGGGTAGCTCCTACGAGCAGTACTTC	TRBD1	TRBJ2-7	TRBV27	-
CASSAESSSYEQYF	TGTGCCAGCAGCGCCGAGTCGAGCTCCTACGAGCAGTACTTC	-	TRBJ2-7	TRBV7-8	-
CASSVTGRTEAFF	TGTGCCAGCAGCGTGACAGGGAGGACTGAAGCTTTCTTT	TRBD1	TRBJ1-1	TRBV9	-
CASSSTVGSYEKLFF	TGTGCCAGCAGCAGTACCGTGGGCAGCTATGAAAAACTGTTTTTT	-	TRBJ1-4	TRBV6-5	-
CASKGQPTTNEKLFF	TGTGCCAGCAAGGGACAGCCAACAACTAATGAAAAACTGTTTTTT	TRBD1	TRBJ1-4	TRBV2	-
CASSLGSSGNTIYF	TGTGCCAGCAGCTTAGGTTCGTCGGGAAACACCATATATTTT	-	TRBJ1-3	TRBV11-3	-
CASSLLAGRGNEQFF	TGCGCCAGCAGCCTGCTAGCGGGACGGGGCAATGAGCAGTTCTTC	TRBD2	TRBJ2-1	TRBV4-3	once
CASSIRGGDTEAFF	TGTGCCAGTAGTATCAGGGGTGGGGACACTGAAGCTTTCTTT	-	TRBJ1-1	TRBV19	once
CASSLRGGPADTQYF	TGTGCCAGCAGCTTAAGGGGGGGCCCAGCAGATACGCAGTATTTT	-	TRBJ2-3	TRBV5-4	-
CASSELGGYQPQHF	TGTGCCAGCAGTGAATTGGGGGGGTATCAGCCCCAGCATTTT	-	TRBJ1-5	TRBV6-1	-
CASSVEGGAGNTIYF	TGTGCCAGCAGCGTAGAGGGGGGGGCTGGAAACACCATATATTTT	-	TRBJ1-3	TRBV9	-
CASSYRREGRGEQFF	TGTGCCAGCAGTTACCGGCGGGAGGGCCGGGGTGAGCAGTTCTTC	TRBD2	TRBJ2-1	TRBV6-2/TRBV6-3	-
CASSYSTGGPNTEAFF	TGTGCCAGCAGTTACTCAACAGGGGGCCCTAACACTGAAGCTTTCTTT	TRBD1	TRBJ1-1	TRBV6-2/TRBV6-3	few
CASSTGPGEQPQHF	TGTGCCAGCAGCACCGGACCCGGGGAGCAGCCCCAGCATTTT	-	TRBJ1-5	TRBV7-9	-
CASSETTQGLGYTF	TGTGCCAGCAGTGAAACAACACAGGGGCTTGGCTACACCTTC	TRBD1	TRBJ1-2	TRBV9	-
CASSDSGTGSEQYF	TGCGCCAGCAGTGATAGCGGGACAGGGTCCGAGCAGTACTTC	-	TRBJ2-7	TRBV10-2	-
CASRLRGASGRGEQYF	TGTGCCAGCAGGCTTCGGGGGGCTAGCGGGAGAGGGGAGCAGTACTTC	TRBD2	TRBJ2-7	TRBV27	once
CASSLLAGAYNEQFF	TGTGCCAGCAGCTTATTAGCGGGAGCCTACAATGAGCAGTTCTTC	TRBD2	TRBJ2-1	TRBV5-4	-
CASSETENEQFF	TGTGCCAGTAGTGAGACTGAAAATGAGCAGTTCTTC	-	TRBJ2-1	TRBV19	-
CATSDLPGQGKTGELFF	TGTGCCACCAGTGATCTGCCGGGACAGGGCAAAACCGGGGAGCTGTTTTTT	TRBD1	TRBJ2-2	TRBV24-1	-
CASIDGLAGGRFHNEQFF	TGTGCCAGCATTGACGGACTAGCGGGAGGGCGGTTCCACAATGAGCAGTTCTTC	TRBD2	TRBJ2-1	TRBV28	-
CASSRRDSSSGYTF	TGTGCCAGTAGTAGAAGGGACTCCAGCTCGGGCTACACCTTC	-	TRBJ1-2	TRBV19	-
CASRKRLAENEQFF	TGTGCCAGCAGGAAACGACTAGCGGAAAATGAGCAGTTCTTC	TRBD2	TRBJ2-1	TRBV2	-
CASRLGGGGPDTQYF	TGTGCCAGCAGGCTTGGAGGCGGGGGCCCAGATACGCAGTATTTT	-	TRBJ2-3	TRBV27	-
CASSSAGDTQYF	TGTGCCAGCAGCAGTGCGGGTGATACGCAGTATTTT	-	TRBJ2-3	TRBV21-1	-
CASGQEGAPLRGYTF	TGTGCTAGTGGCCAAGAGGGGGCTCCCCTGCGTGGTTACACCTTC	TRBD1	TRBJ1-2	TRBV12-5	once